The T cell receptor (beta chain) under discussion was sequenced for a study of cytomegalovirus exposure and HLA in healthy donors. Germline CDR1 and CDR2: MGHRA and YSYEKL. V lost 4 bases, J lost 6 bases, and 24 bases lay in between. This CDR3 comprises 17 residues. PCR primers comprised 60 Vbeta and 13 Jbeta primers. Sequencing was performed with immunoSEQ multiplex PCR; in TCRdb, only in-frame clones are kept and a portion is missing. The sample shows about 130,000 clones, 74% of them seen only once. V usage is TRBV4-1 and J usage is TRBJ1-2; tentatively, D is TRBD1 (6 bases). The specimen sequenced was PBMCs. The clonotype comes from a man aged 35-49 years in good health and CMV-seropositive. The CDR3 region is CASSLSFAGGAIDGYTF. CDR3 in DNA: TGCGCCAGCAGCCTTTCTTTCGCCGGGGGGGCTATTGATGGCTACACCTTC.